This T cell receptor beta chain emerged from a study of blood T cell repertoires in COVID-19. Study context: Italy, Spain and the United States were the sources of the convalescent and acute COVID-19 samples. Sources were T cells, B-cell-depleted T cells, or PBMCs; the material itself was cDNA or gDNA.

The germline CDR1 and CDR2 sequences are SGHKS and YYEKEE (reference sequence). The V gene lost 0 bases and the J gene lost 4 bases, with 16 bases spanning the gap. The CDR3 is made up of 16 amino acids. Per the original methods: Amplification with reference gene primers provided the estimates of nucleated cell counts. The assay was immunoSEQ multiplex PCR, and TCRdb's table has in-frame clones only and misses some. D and trimming were read from the DNA, whereas the V and J calls and clone size are those reported in that table. The data contain around 76,000 clones, around 83% of them singletons. This clonotype was obtained from a man aged 25 to 40 with COVID-19, enrolled during active disease. Sequenced sample: peripheral blood. V is TRBV5-5 and J is TRBJ2-5; D is perhaps TRBD2 (6 bases). DNA for the CDR3: TGTGCCAGCAGCTTGGAGGCGGGAAGTTGGACAGAGACCCAGTACTTC. It codes for CASSLEAGSWTETQYF.